What follows are 29 T cell receptor beta chains derived from one specimen sequenced in a study of blood T cell repertoires in COVID-19. Data came from immunoSEQ multiplex PCR; TCRdb stores just in-frame clones and leaves some out. This table holds 200,000 to 250,000 clones, over 70% found once. The sequencing input was PBMCs or T cells enriched from blood (not recorded which). The source of these receptors is a woman aged 30 to 39 who had been exposed to COVID-19.

The chain recombines TRBV28 with TRBJ2-3, with a tentative D call TRBD2 (6 bases). The CDR3 totals 15 residues. Trimming removed 4 bases at V and 0 bases at J, with 11 bases between. Germline lookup yields CDR1 MDHEN and CDR2 SYDVKM. The CDR3 coding sequence is TGTGCCAGCAGTTCGGGGGTGGTAAGCACAGATACGCAGTATTTT. Amino acids: CASSSGVVSTDTQYF.

This chain uses TRBV4-1 with TRBJ2-1; 8 nucleotides align to TRBD2. Germline values: CDR1 MGHRA, CDR2 YSYEKL. This CDR3 contains 14 residues. J gave up 6 bases and V 1 base, and 2 bases lay outside the gene matches. The DNA for the CDR3 is TGCGCCAGCAGCCAAGCCGGGACTAGCAATGAGCAGTTCTTC. The encoded protein is CASSQAGTSNEQFF.

This chain's CDR3 is CATSYGSTYGYTF. The CDR3 DNA is TGTGCCACCAGCTACGGGTCTACCTATGGCTACACCTTC. The chain employs TRBV15 and TRBJ1-2; D not resolved. Per germline, CDR1 LNHNV and CDR2 YYDKDF (reference sequence). There are 13 residues in the CDR3. The V and J ends lost 5 bases and 4 bases respectively, with 11 bases between them.

The chain is built from TRBV7-9 and TRBJ2-5; 8 nucleotides line up with TRBD2. This CDR3 has 16 amino acids. The germline V gene has CDR1 SEHNR and CDR2 FQNEAQ (reference sequence). V lost 1 base to trimming and J lost 5 bases; unmatched junction nucleotides: 9. In DNA form, the CDR3 reads TGTGCCAGCAGCTTAGGTTTTAGCGGGATGGGGGAGACCCAGTACTTC. This codes for CASSLGFSGMGETQYF.

This rearrangement joins TRBV5-1 to TRBJ1-1; a weak D match, TRBD1 (5 bases). The length of the CDR3 is 13 residues. Looked up from germline, CDR1 is SGHRS and CDR2 is YFSETQ. With 3 bases removed from V and 4 bases from J, the gap between germline ends came to 10 bases. The CDR3 sequence is CASSSPGGTEAFF. In DNA, the CDR3 is TGCGCCAGCAGCTCACCCGGGGGCACTGAAGCTTTCTTT.

This rearrangement joins TRBV2 to TRBJ1-5; 9 nucleotides agree with TRBD1. The CDR3 is 14 residues long. Germline trimming cut 8 bases from V and 7 bases from J; bases unmatched to any gene: 9. Germline loops: CDR1 SNHLY, CDR2 FYNNEI. The CDR3 region has the DNA TGTGCCAGCCACAGGACAGGGGTTGGACAGCCCCAGCATTTT. Translated: CASHRTGVGQPQHF. The complete variable domain, with remaining parts taken from reference TRBV2 and TRBJ1-5, reads EPEVTQTPSHQVTQMGQEVILRCVPISNHLYFYWYRQILGQKVEFLVSFYNNEISEKSEIFDDQFSVERPDGSNFTLKIRSTKLEDSAMYFCASHRTGVGQPQHFGDGTRLSIL.

The chain has TRBV7-2 and TRBJ1-2; 7 nucleotides agree with TRBD1. Unmatched junction bases numbered 7, after V lost 2 bases and J lost 4 bases. The V gene's germline CDR1 is SGHTA and CDR2 FQGNSA. The CDR3 has 15 residues. The CDR3 here is CASSLFTGVVYGYTF. CDR3 in DNA: TGTGCCAGCAGCTTATTTACAGGGGTGGTCTATGGCTACACCTTC.

The V gene is TRBV7-2, the J gene TRBJ2-6, with 9 bases matching TRBD1. This CDR3 is built from 18 residues. Germline CDR1 reads SGHTA; CDR2 reads FQGNSA. The V gene end was trimmed by 1 base and the J gene end by 1 base; junction bases not matched to a gene: 5. CDR3 loop: CASSLVGTGLSGANVLTF. The CDR3 nucleotides read TGTGCCAGCAGCTTAGTTGGGACAGGGTTGTCTGGGGCCAACGTCCTGACTTTC. The full variable domain, its missing parts supplied by reference TRBV7-2 and TRBJ2-6, is GAGVSQSPSNKVTEKGKDVELRCDPISGHTALYWYRQSLGQGLEFLIYFQGNSAPDKSGLPSDRFSAERTGGSVSTLTIQRTQQEDSAVYLCASSLVGTGLSGANVLTFGAGSRLTVL.

The chain combines TRBV5-1 with TRBJ2-1; tentative D call: TRBD2 (6 bases). Germline V gene sequence: CDR1 SGHRS, CDR2 YFSETQ. CDR3 length: 12 amino acids. With 4 bases removed from V and 8 bases from J, the gap between germline ends came to 10 bases. The CDR3 region is CASSREIYEQFF. The DNA of the CDR3 is TGCGCCAGCAGCCGGGAGATCTATGAGCAGTTCTTC.

The CDR3 DNA follows: TGTGCCAGTAGTATGCTGCCGCTGACTTTGGAGGGCTACACCTTC. Translated: CASSMLPLTLEGYTF. V gene TRBV19 combines with J gene TRBJ1-2, with D hard to call. The CDR3 extends over 15 amino acids. Germline CDR1 LNHDA, CDR2 SQIVND (reference sequence). Trimming took off 3 bases at V and 8 bases at J, with 19 bases between the two ends.

The chain has TRBV27 and TRBJ2-5, with TRBD1 matching over 9 bases. Per germline, CDR1 MNHEY and CDR2 SMNVEV (reference sequence). CDR3 size: 14 residues. V was clipped by 6 bases and J by 4 bases; unmatched bases: 6. CDR3 protein: CASRPTGGLETQYF. The CDR3 DNA reads as TGTGCCAGCAGGCCGACAGGGGGTTTAGAGACCCAGTACTTC.

This clone was detected once. The V call is TRBV10-3, the J call TRBJ2-1, with 12 nucleotides matching TRBD2. V gave up 6 bases and J gave up 7 bases; unmatched junction bases: 13. The germline V gene has CDR1 ENHRY and CDR2 SYGVKD. The CDR3 totals 17 residues. This CDR3 reads CAIRAPGLAGGRNEQFF. CDR3 sequence (DNA): TGTGCCATCAGGGCCCCGGGACTAGCGGGCGGTAGGAATGAGCAGTTCTTC.

This sequence joins TRBV20-1 and TRBJ1-1; TRBD1 might be the D (5 bases). Germline-derived CDR1 and CDR2 are DFQATT and SNEGSKA (reference sequence). V lost 3 bases to trimming and J lost 2 bases, with 10 bases between them. CDR3 size: 13 residues. The CDR3 loop is CSASAQANTEAFF. The CDR3 DNA reads as TGCAGTGCTAGTGCACAGGCTAACACTGAAGCTTTCTTT.

The chain carries TRBV28 and TRBJ2-5, with unresolved D. CDR3 length: 13 residues. Germline loops: CDR1 MDHEN, CDR2 SYDVKM. Trimming pared 3 bases from V and 5 bases from J, leaving 10 bases between. CDR3 in DNA: TGTGCCAGCAGTTTTGCGAGAGAGGAGACCCAGTACTTC. Its protein product is CASSFAREETQYF.

The CDR3 bases are TGTGCCAGCAGCCCCTCGACAGGAGGCGGCTACACCTTC. This translates into CASSPSTGGGYTF. V gene TRBV7-6 combines with J gene TRBJ1-2, with a weak D call TRBD1 (6 bases). V was pared by 5 bases and J by 8 bases, with 15 bases between. Germline CDR1 reads SGHVS; CDR2 reads FNYEAQ. The CDR3 length is 13 residues. Full variable domain (rest looked up from reference TRBV7-6 and TRBJ1-2): GAGVSQSPRYKVTKRGQDVALRCDPISGHVSLYWYRQALGQGPEFLTYFNYEAQQDKSGLPNDRFSAERPEGSISTLTIQRTEQRDSAMYRCASSPSTGGGYTFGSGTRLTVV.

The chain has TRBV27 and TRBJ2-1; 7 nucleotides align to TRBD1. V was pared by 3 bases and J by 6 bases, with 5 bases of the junction left unmatched. The CDR3 extends over 14 amino acids. Germline lookup yields CDR1 MNHEY and CDR2 SMNVEV (reference sequence). CDR3 in amino acids: CASSFGPGGNEQFF. The CDR3 nucleotides are TGTGCCAGCAGTTTTGGTCCAGGGGGCAATGAGCAGTTCTTC.

The V call is TRBV11-2, the J call TRBJ1-4; 9 bases match TRBD1. Germline loops: CDR1 SGHAT, CDR2 FQNNGV. CDR3 length: 17 amino acids. With 4 bases clipped from V and 8 bases from J, the junction kept 14 bases outside the gene matches. The CDR3, as DNA: TGTGCCAGCAGCTCAGGACAGGGGAGGGTCTCCTCGGAAAAACTGTTTTTT. Its translation is CASSSGQGRVSSEKLFF.

The chain joins TRBV9 to TRBJ2-7; 7 bases map to TRBD2. V dropped 2 bases and J dropped 0; count of bases not matched to a gene: 5. The CDR3 totals 15 residues. Germline V gene lookup returns CDR1 SGDLS and CDR2 YYNGEE. The CDR3 DNA reads as TGTGCCAGCAGCGTGGGAGGGACGAGCTCCTACGAGCAGTACTTC. It codes for CASSVGGTSSYEQYF.

There are a few counts of this clone. The gene calls are TRBV4-1 and TRBJ2-5, with 10 bases aligning to TRBD2. The V gene end was trimmed by 1 base and the J gene end by 2 bases; junction bases not matched to a gene: 10. Germline-derived CDR1 and CDR2 are MGHRA and YSYEKL. The CDR3 consists of 18 residues. The CDR3, as DNA: TGCGCCAGCAGCCAAGTTAATATGGGACTAGCGTCACAAGAGACCCAGTACTTC. Encoded protein: CASSQVNMGLASQETQYF.

J is TRBJ1-2 and V is TRBV20-1, with D perhaps matching TRBD1 (6 bases). Germline V gene sequence: CDR1 DFQATT, CDR2 SNEGSKA (reference sequence). CDR3 size: 13 residues. V was cut by 3 bases and J by 2 bases, with 10 bases left in between. CDR3 residues: CSASAQGNYGYTF. As DNA, the CDR3 is TGCAGTGCTAGTGCCCAGGGGAACTATGGCTACACCTTC.

This clone appeared once. Different DNA sequences within this sample yield the same CDR3. The rearrangement uses TRBV19 and TRBJ1-2; D is unresolved. The CDR3 runs to 13 residues. In germline, CDR1 is LNHDA, CDR2 SQIVND (reference sequence). V was cut by 1 base and J by 2 bases, with 5 bases left in between. The CDR3 DNA follows: TGTGCCAGTAGTATAGGACTAAACTATGGCTACACCTTC. This sequence encodes CASSIGLNYGYTF.

The gene calls are TRBV3-1 (or the pseudogene TRBV3-2) and TRBJ1-4; no firm D call. Germline lookup yields CDR1 LGHDT and CDR2 YNNKEL (reference sequence). This CDR3 is 15 amino acids long. V dropped 1 base and J dropped 0 bases, with 6 bases sitting between them. The CDR3 DNA reads as TGTGCCAGCAGCCAAGCTCTTGCAACTAATGAAAAACTGTTTTTT. Residues: CASSQALATNEKLFF.

Notes on this clone: The junction departs from germline at one end; a sequencing error may be responsible. The chain joins TRBV3-1 (or the pseudogene TRBV3-2) to TRBJ2-1, with TRBD1 matching over 7 bases. CDR3 length equals 14 residues. CDR1 is LGHDT, CDR2 YNNKEL, per germline (reference sequence). The CDR3 loop is CASSQGGTESPILF. CDR3 nucleotide sequence: TGTGCCAGCAGCCAAGGTGGGACAGAATCTCCTATCCTCTTC.

The V and J genes are TRBV24-1 and TRBJ1-1; 10 nucleotides line up with TRBD1. Germline CDR1 is KGHDR and CDR2 is SFDVKD. The length of the CDR3 is 15 residues. V dropped 7 bases and J dropped 2; count of bases not matched to a gene: 6. This chain's CDR3 is CATRQDRGNNTEAFF. The CDR3 bases are TGTGCCACCAGACAGGACAGGGGGAATAACACTGAAGCTTTCTTT.

The count of this clone is one. J is TRBJ2-3 and V is TRBV7-9; TRBD1 might be the D (6 bases). V lost 5 bases to trimming and J lost 2 bases, with 14 bases between them. The CDR3 covers 15 residues. CDR1 is SEHNR, CDR2 FQNEAQ, per germline (reference sequence). CDR3 residues: CASSPPWDITDTQYF. CDR3 DNA sequence: TGTGCCAGCAGCCCACCCTGGGACATCACAGATACGCAGTATTTT.

This rearrangement joins TRBV9 to TRBJ2-7, with D tentatively TRBD1 (6 bases). CDR3 length equals 14 residues. The V end lost 0 bases, the J end lost 6 bases, and 13 bases lay between the germline ends. Germline V gene data show CDR1 as SGDLS and CDR2 as YYNGEE. CDR3 bases: TGTGCCAGCAGCGTAGGACAGGCCTTCGGCGAGCAGTACTTC. Protein product: CASSVGQAFGEQYF.

The chain is built from TRBV6-5 and TRBJ1-1; D ambiguous. The CDR3 extends over 13 amino acids. Trimming cost V 8 bases and J 2 bases, with 12 bases left between them. Germline V lookup: CDR1 MNHEY, CDR2 SVGAGI. The CDR3 DNA is TGTGCCAGCGCCCGGGTTTTCAACACTGAAGCTTTCTTT. This sequence encodes CASARVFNTEAFF.

The rearrangement joins TRBV6-5 to TRBJ2-7; 9 nucleotides align to TRBD1. V lost 7 bases and J lost 5; bases outside the gene matches: 9. The CDR3 covers 14 residues. CDR1 MNHEY and CDR2 SVGAGI come from the germline V gene. CDR3 in DNA: TGTGCCAGCACCCTGGGACAGGGAAGTCACGAGCAGTACTTC. As protein: CASTLGQGSHEQYF.

The gene calls are TRBV28 and TRBJ1-1; no reliable D call. Deletions cut 8 bases from V and 4 bases from J, with 20 bases between. Germline V lookup: CDR1 MDHEN, CDR2 SYDVKM. The CDR3 consists of 15 residues. CDR3 loop: CASRAVGSWSTEAFF. CDR3 in DNA: TGTGCCAGCCGGGCGGTAGGGAGTTGGAGCACTGAAGCTTTCTTT.